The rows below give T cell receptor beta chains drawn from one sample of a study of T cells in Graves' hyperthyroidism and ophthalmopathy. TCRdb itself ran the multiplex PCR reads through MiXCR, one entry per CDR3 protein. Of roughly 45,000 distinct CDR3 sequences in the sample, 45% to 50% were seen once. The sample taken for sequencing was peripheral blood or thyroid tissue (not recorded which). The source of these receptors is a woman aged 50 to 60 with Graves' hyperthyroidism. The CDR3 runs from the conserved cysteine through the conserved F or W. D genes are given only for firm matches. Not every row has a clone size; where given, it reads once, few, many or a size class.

CASSLGQVGAYEQYF,TGTGCCAGCAGCTTGGGCCAGGTTGGGGCCTACGAGCAGTACTTC,TRBJ2-7,TRBV5-5,NA,many
CASRTGGSYEQYF,TGTGCCAGCAGGACAGGGGGCTCCTACGAGCAGTACTTC,TRBJ2-7,TRBV27,TRBD1,many
CASSDSGARGNTIYF,TGTGCCAGCAGCGATTCAGGGGCGCGAGGAAACACCATATATTTT,TRBJ1-3,TRBV9,NA,many
CASSRQMNTEAFF,TGTGCCAGCAGCCGCCAGATGAACACTGAAGCTTTCTTT,TRBJ1-1,TRBV7-2,NA,many
CSAGQGAGDTEAFF,TGCAGCGCCGGACAGGGGGCGGGGGACACTGAAGCTTTCTTT,TRBJ1-1,TRBV29-1,TRBD1,NA
CSASDGGRASVGETQYF,TGCAGTGCTAGTGACGGAGGGAGGGCCAGTGTAGGGGAGACCCAGTACTTC,TRBJ2-5,TRBV20-1,TRBD2,few
CASSQYGDTQYF,TGCGCCAGCAGCCAATACGGGGATACGCAGTATTTT,TRBJ2-3,TRBV4-1,NA,NA
CASSLAAQGYTF,TGTGCCAGCAGTTTAGCCGCGCAGGGCTACACCTTC,TRBJ1-2,TRBV28,NA,many
CASTTSSGGATQYF,TGTGCCAGCACTACTTCATCGGGAGGGGCGACCCAGTACTTC,TRBJ2-5,TRBV2,TRBD2,NA
CASSPNRGLDTEAFF,TGTGCCAGCAGCCCGAACAGGGGACTGGACACTGAAGCTTTCTTT,TRBJ1-1,TRBV7-8,TRBD1,NA
CASSLAGVMNTEAFF,TGTGCCAGCAGCTTAGCGGGTGTAATGAACACTGAAGCTTTCTTT,TRBJ1-1,TRBV7-2,NA,NA
CSARTGTVNQPQHF,TGCAGTGCGCGAACCGGGACAGTGAATCAGCCCCAGCATTTT,TRBJ1-5,TRBV20-1,TRBD1,many
CAISAKGGGYGYTF,TGTGCCATCAGTGCTAAAGGGGGAGGGTATGGCTACACCTTC,TRBJ1-2,TRBV10-3,NA,NA
CASSGQGRPTSSYNSPLHF,TGTGCCAGCAGCGGACAGGGAAGACCAACGAGCTCCTATAATTCACCCCTCCACTTT,TRBJ1-6,TRBV12-3/TRBV12-4,TRBD1,NA
CASSFDTRGTEAFF,TGTGCCAGCAGCTTTGACACTAGAGGTACTGAAGCTTTCTTT,TRBJ1-1,TRBV7-8,NA,NA
CASSSRGVNNQPQHF,TGTGCCAGCAGTTCACGGGGGGTCAATAATCAGCCCCAGCATTTT,TRBJ1-5,TRBV12-3/TRBV12-4,NA,NA
CAISLGHNTEAFF,TGTGCCATCAGTTTGGGTCACAACACCGAAGCTTTCTTT,TRBJ1-1,TRBV10-3,NA,NA
CASSESALSNQPQHF,TGTGCCAGCAGTGAATCAGCGTTGAGCAATCAGCCCCAGCATTTT,TRBJ1-5,TRBV25-1,NA,NA
CASSPRDSHYGYTF,TGTGCCAGCAGCCCCCGGGACAGTCACTATGGCTACACCTTC,TRBJ1-2,TRBV7-8,TRBD1,NA
CASTREGAGPEETQYF,TGTGCCAGCACCCGGGAGGGGGCAGGGCCAGAAGAGACCCAGTACTTC,TRBJ2-5,TRBV7-9,NA,many